Listed below are T cell receptor beta chains from one sample, sequenced in a study of regulatory T cells in long-lasting Graves disease. TCRdb fed the multiplex PCR reads into MiXCR, producing one record per CDR3 protein. The profile shows about 440,000 distinct CDR3 sequences, approximately 15% of them singletons. These data also featured in a second study, about T cells in Graves' hyperthyroidism and ophthalmopathy.

The sequences come from peripheral blood mononuclear cells (PBMCs), collected at new diagnosis, from a patient treated with antithyroid drugs. These receptors were taken from a woman in her 30s with Graves disease. Each CDR3 is given with its conserved first and last residue. Each record gives: J gene, clone size, D gene, V gene, CDR3 DNA, CDR3 protein. The D gene is left open where the match is weak. Clone size appears in some rows only: once, few, many, or a class for an expanded clone.

TRBJ2-3	few	-	TRBV4-1	TGCGCCAGCAGCCAACAGCTCAATCTGGGGGTCACAGATACGCAGTATTTT	CASSQQLNLGVTDTQYF
TRBJ2-3	many	-	TRBV29-1	TGCAGCGTTGGGACAGAGGTAGCAGATACGCAGTATTTT	CSVGTEVADTQYF
TRBJ2-7	few	-	TRBV3-1	TGTGCCAGCAGCCAAGATCATCGGGGTGAGCAGTACTTC	CASSQDHRGEQYF
TRBJ2-7	many	TRBD2	TRBV18	TGTGCCAGCTCACCACGGCTAGCGGGAGGAATTGGCGAGCAGTACTTC	CASSPRLAGGIGEQYF
TRBJ1-1	many	-	TRBV19	TGTGCCAGTAGTATAGTGGGCCAAACGAACACTGAAGCTTTCTTT	CASSIVGQTNTEAFF
TRBJ2-2	few	TRBD2	TRBV7-3	TGTGCCAGCAGCCCCTCGGCCTCTAGCGGGAGGGCCGGGGAGCTGTTTTTT	CASSPSASSGRAGELFF
TRBJ1-2	many	-	TRBV20-1	TGCAGTGCTAGTGAAGCGGGGGGCTTGTTACCTAACTATGGCTACACCTTC	CSASEAGGLLPNYGYTF
TRBJ1-5	many	-	TRBV18	TGTGCCAGCTCACCAGGGGAGAGCAATCAGCCCCAGCATTTT	CASSPGESNQPQHF
TRBJ2-2	many	TRBD2	TRBV7-9	TGTGCCAGCAGCCTATCCGGGACTAGCGGGGGAAACACCGGGGAGCTGTTTTTT	CASSLSGTSGGNTGELFF
TRBJ2-5	many	TRBD1	TRBV6-1	TGTGCCAGCATAAATACAGGGGGGCCCCAAGAGACCCAGTACTTC	CASINTGGPQETQYF
TRBJ2-5	-	-	TRBV4-2	TGTGCCAGCAGCCAGGGAATAATCCAGGAGACCCAGTACTTC	CASSQGIIQETQYF
TRBJ2-3	many	TRBD2	TRBV6-1	TGTGCCAGCAGGGGACTAGCCCCTAACACAGATACGCAGTATTTT	CASRGLAPNTDTQYF
TRBJ1-1	few	-	TRBV15	TGTGCCACCAGCTCAACCTTGGGGGGCACTGAAGCTTTCTTT	CATSSTLGGTEAFF
TRBJ1-4	few	-	TRBV12-3/TRBV12-4	TGTGCCAGCAGTTTCTCCAGTACGAATGAAAAACTGTTTTTT	CASSFSSTNEKLFF
TRBJ2-3	many	-	TRBV3-1	TGTGCCAGCAGCCTCCGGGCAGCGTACACAGATACGCAGTATTTT	CASSLRAAYTDTQYF
TRBJ1-3	-	-	TRBV14	TGTGCCAGCAGCGCCACAGGGTTCGGTGGAAACACCATATATTTT	CASSATGFGGNTIYF
TRBJ1-1	many	-	TRBV27	TGTGCCAGCAGTTTGACGAAAAGGACAGACGCGAACACTGAAGCTTTCTTT	CASSLTKRTDANTEAFF
TRBJ1-2	many	-	TRBV27	TGTGCCAGCAGTGCCGTGGGCATAGGTGGCTACACCTTC	CASSAVGIGGYTF
TRBJ1-2	many	TRBD1	TRBV3-1	TGTGCCAGTTCCAGGGGGACAACAGCTAACTATGGCTACACCTTC	CASSRGTTANYGYTF
TRBJ2-7	-	TRBD1	TRBV19	TGTGCCAGTAGTCCCGGGACAGGAGTCTACGAGCAGTACTTC	CASSPGTGVYEQYF
TRBJ2-3	many	-	TRBV12-5	TGTGCTAGTGGTTTGGGGAGGACTAGCACAGATACGCAGTATTTT	CASGLGRTSTDTQYF
TRBJ2-7	many	-	TRBV5-1	TGCGCCAGCAGCCCAGCATTAGACCGAATATACGAGCAGTACTTC	CASSPALDRIYEQYF
TRBJ2-1	-	-	TRBV25-1	TGTGCCAGCCCCAATACGTTAGCGGACTTCTACAATGAGCAGTTCTTC	CASPNTLADFYNEQFF
TRBJ1-2	-	TRBD1	TRBV2	TGTGCCAGCAGGGGGACAGGCGATGGCTACACCTTC	CASRGTGDGYTF
TRBJ1-5	-	-	TRBV11-2	TGTGCCAGCAGCTTAGACAGGGCCCACAATCAGCCCCAGCATTTT	CASSLDRAHNQPQHF
TRBJ2-1	many	-	TRBV27	TGTGCCAGCAGTTTATCGCGGAATGAGCAGTTCTTC	CASSLSRNEQFF
TRBJ2-2	-	-	TRBV29-1	TGCAGCGTTGGGGCGGCGGGGTGGGCCGGGGAGCTGTTTTTT	CSVGAAGWAGELFF
TRBJ1-5	few	-	TRBV20-1	TGCAGTGCTTCCCCTCGGGGGGATCAGCCCCAGCATTTT	CSASPRGDQPQHF
TRBJ1-5	-	-	TRBV12-3/TRBV12-4	TGTGCCAGCAGTTTACAGAATAACAATCAGCCCCAGCATTTT	CASSLQNNNQPQHF
TRBJ2-3	many	-	TRBV7-3	TGTGCCAGCAGCTTAACCGGGAGTGGTACGCAGTATTTT	CASSLTGSGTQYF
TRBJ2-1	many	-	TRBV11-3	TGTGCCAGCAGCTTGGCCTTAGGAGAGCAGTTCTTC	CASSLALGEQFF
TRBJ1-2	many	-	TRBV6-1	TGTGCCAGCAGCCGGGACCCGAAGAACTATGGCTACACCTTC	CASSRDPKNYGYTF
TRBJ2-7	many	TRBD1	TRBV6-1	TGTGCCAGCCGGGACAGGGCCTACGAGCAGTACTTC	CASRDRAYEQYF
TRBJ1-2	few	-	TRBV25-1	TGTGCCAGCAGTGGCTCAGGCTATGGCTACACCTTC	CASSGSGYGYTF
TRBJ1-4	-	-	TRBV3-1	TGTGCCAGCAGCTTTCCGGACGGGTTGTCTAATGAAAAACTGTTTTTT	CASSFPDGLSNEKLFF
TRBJ1-2	few	-	TRBV12-3/TRBV12-4	TGTGCCAGCAGTTTAGAAATGGGAGGGGGGTACTATGGCTACACCTTC	CASSLEMGGGYYGYTF
TRBJ2-1	many	TRBD2	TRBV27	TGTGCCAGCAGCCCATTGAGGGAGGGCCCCCACAATGAGCAGTTCTTC	CASSPLREGPHNEQFF
TRBJ2-6	many	-	TRBV11-2	TGTGCCAGCAGCCAGGACACGTCTGGGGCCAACGTCCTGACTTTC	CASSQDTSGANVLTF
TRBJ2-7	many	TRBD2	TRBV11-2	TGTGCCAGCAGCTTAGGTCTCTACTCGACTAGCGGGAATCTCGAGCAGTACTTC	CASSLGLYSTSGNLEQYF
TRBJ2-1	many	-	TRBV7-3	TGTGCCAGCAGCGCGCACCCAGGGACACCAATCAATGAGCAGTTCTTC	CASSAHPGTPINEQFF
TRBJ2-7	many	-	TRBV7-9	TGTGCCAGCAGTCCCGATTACGAGCAGTACTTC	CASSPDYEQYF
TRBJ2-3	many	TRBD2	TRBV24-1	TGTGCCACCAGTGGACTAGCGGGAGTTGGCACAGATACGCAGTATTTT	CATSGLAGVGTDTQYF